This TCR beta chain was sequenced in a study of blood T cells in healthy people across ages. Findings and limits, study-wide: TCR beta diversity, measured per million T cells, fell in a roughly linear way with age.

This clonotype has a handful of counts. The antigen is undetermined. Germline CDR1 MNHNS, CDR2 SASEGT. This CDR3 has 14 residues. The V gene lost 2 bases and the J gene lost 4 bases, with 9 bases spanning the gap. Primers used in a second PCR of about 6 to 11 cycles were a sample-barcoded 5' primer and a J-beta primer mix. In TCRdb, the 5' RACE reads were re-called with MiXCR into one record per CDR3 protein. The sample has about 750,000 distinct CDR3 sequences, approximately 55% seen once; the top ten hold roughly two fifths. The sample taken for sequencing was blood. This TCR derives from a man aged 80 or over in good health. The chain links TRBV6-1 to TRBJ2-4; no definite D call. In nucleotides, the CDR3 is TGTGCCAGCAGTGAAAATTCGAGGAAAAACATTCAGTACTTC. Its protein is CASSENSRKNIQYF.